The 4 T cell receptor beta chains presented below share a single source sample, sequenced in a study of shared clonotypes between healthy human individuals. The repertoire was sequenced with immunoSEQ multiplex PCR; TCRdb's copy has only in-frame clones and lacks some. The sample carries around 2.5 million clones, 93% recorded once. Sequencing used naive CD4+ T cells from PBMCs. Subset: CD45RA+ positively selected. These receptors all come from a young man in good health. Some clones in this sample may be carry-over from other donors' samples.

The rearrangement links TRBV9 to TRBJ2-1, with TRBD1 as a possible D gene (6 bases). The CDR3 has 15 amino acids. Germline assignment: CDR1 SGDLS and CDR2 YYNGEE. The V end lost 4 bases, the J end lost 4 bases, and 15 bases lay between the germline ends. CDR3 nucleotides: TGTGCCAGCAGCCCCCAGGGAAGGGGGTACAATGAGCAGTTCTTC. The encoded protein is CASSPQGRGYNEQFF. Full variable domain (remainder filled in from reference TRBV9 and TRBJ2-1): DSGVTQTPKHLITATGQRVTLRCSPRSGDLSVYWYQQSLDQGLQFLIQYYNGEERAKGNILERFSAQQFPDLHSELNLSSLELGDSALYFCASSPQGRGYNEQFFGPGTRLTVL.

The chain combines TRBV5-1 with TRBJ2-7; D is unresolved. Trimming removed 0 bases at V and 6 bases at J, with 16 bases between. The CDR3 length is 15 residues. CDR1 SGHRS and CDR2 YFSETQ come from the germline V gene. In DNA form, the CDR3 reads TGCGCCAGCAGCTTGGGTGGATCCCCTACGACCGAGCAGTACTTC. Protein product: CASSLGGSPTTEQYF.

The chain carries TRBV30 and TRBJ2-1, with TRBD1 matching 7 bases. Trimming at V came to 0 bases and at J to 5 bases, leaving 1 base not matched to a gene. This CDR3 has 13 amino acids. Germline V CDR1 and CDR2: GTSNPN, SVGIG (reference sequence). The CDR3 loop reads CAWSVRGHNEQFF. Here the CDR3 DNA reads TGTGCCTGGAGTGTAAGGGGGCACAATGAGCAGTTCTTC.

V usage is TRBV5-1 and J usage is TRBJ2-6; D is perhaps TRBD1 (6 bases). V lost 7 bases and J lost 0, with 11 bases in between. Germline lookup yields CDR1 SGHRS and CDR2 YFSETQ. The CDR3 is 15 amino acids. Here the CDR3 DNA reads TGCGCCAGCTCGAGACAGGCCTCTGGGGCCAACGTCCTGACTTTC. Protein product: CASSRQASGANVLTF.